One sample yielded the 5 T cell receptor beta chains listed below, sequenced in a study of blood T cell repertoires in COVID-19. The protocol was immunoSEQ multiplex PCR, while the TCRdb copy is restricted to in-frame clones and leaves out a portion. Of more than 85,000 clones listed, approximately 90% are singletons. The sample comprised peripheral blood. The receptors derive from a man aged 55 to 70 with acute or convalescent COVID-19.

This chain connects TRBV16 to TRBJ2-7; D is perhaps TRBD1 (5 bases). The germline V gene has CDR1 KGHSY and CDR2 FQNENV. With 1 base removed from V and 5 bases from J, the gap between germline ends came to 9 bases. This CDR3 is 13 amino acids long. Written as DNA, the CDR3 is TGTGCCAGCAGCCAATTATGGGGCAACGAGCAGTACTTC. Its translation is CASSQLWGNEQYF.

The gene calls are TRBV6-1 and TRBJ2-7, with 10 bases lining up with TRBD2. The CDR3 contains 16 residues. Germline V gene data show CDR1 as MNHNS and CDR2 as SASEGT. V trimming: 4 bases; J trimming: 2 bases; junction bases outside the gene matches: 8. CDR3 amino acids: CASSVIGTSVTYEQYF. The CDR3, as DNA: TGTGCCAGCAGTGTTATCGGGACTAGCGTTACCTACGAGCAGTACTTC.

V and J are TRBV6-5 and TRBJ2-7; 7 nucleotides match TRBD1. The CDR3 length is 13 residues. Germline CDR1 reads MNHEY; CDR2 reads SVGAGI. V dropped 9 bases and J dropped 2; count of bases not matched to a gene: 7. The CDR3 here is CASYSTGAYEQYF. The DNA of the CDR3 is TGTGCCAGTTATTCTACAGGGGCCTACGAGCAGTACTTC.

This sequence joins TRBV5-1 and TRBJ1-1; 8 nucleotides align to TRBD1. From germline, CDR1 is SGHRS and CDR2 YFSETQ. CDR3 length: 15 amino acids. V shed 4 bases and J 4 bases; nucleotides not matched to a gene: 9. The CDR3 region is CASSPRTTGATEAFF. In DNA form, the CDR3 reads TGCGCCAGCAGCCCACGAACGACAGGGGCCACTGAAGCTTTCTTT. Together with reference TRBV5-1 and TRBJ1-1, the CDR3 gives the full variable domain: KAGVTQTPRYLIKTRGQQVTLSCSPISGHRSVSWYQQTPGQGLQFLFEYFSETQRNKGNFPGRFSGRQFSNSRSEMNVSTLELGDSALYLCASSPRTTGATEAFFGQGTRLTVV.

J is TRBJ2-2 and V is TRBV4-1; weak D call: TRBD2 (5 bases). CDR3 length: 15 amino acids. In germline, CDR1 is MGHRA, CDR2 YSYEKL. The V and J ends lost 0 bases and 8 bases respectively, with 13 bases between them. CDR3 nucleotides: TGCGCCAGCAGCCAAGAGGGAAACGGGAAGGGGGAGCTGTTTTTT. It specifies CASSQEGNGKGELFF.